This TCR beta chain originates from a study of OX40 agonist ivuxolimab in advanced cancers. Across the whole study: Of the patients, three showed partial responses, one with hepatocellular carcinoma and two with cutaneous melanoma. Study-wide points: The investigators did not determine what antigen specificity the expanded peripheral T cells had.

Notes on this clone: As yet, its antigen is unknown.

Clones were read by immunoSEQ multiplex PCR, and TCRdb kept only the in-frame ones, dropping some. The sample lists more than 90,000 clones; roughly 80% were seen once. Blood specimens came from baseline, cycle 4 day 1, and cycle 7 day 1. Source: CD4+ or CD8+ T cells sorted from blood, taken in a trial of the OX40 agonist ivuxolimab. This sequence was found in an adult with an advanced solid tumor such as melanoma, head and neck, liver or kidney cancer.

The CDR3 DNA reads TGTGCCAGCAGCGCCTCCCCGGGACAGGGAAACTATGGGGCCAACGTCCTGACTTTC. Amino acids: CASSASPGQGNYGANVLTF. The V gene is TRBV7-2, the J gene TRBJ2-6; 9 bases fit TRBD1. The CDR3 length is 19 residues. Germline V gene lookup returns CDR1 SGHTA and CDR2 FQGNSA. V was pared by 5 bases and J by 3 bases, with 14 bases of the junction left unmatched.